The clone carrying this T cell receptor beta chain was detected only a few times. Antigen specificity is unknown. This sample stems from a study of cytomegalovirus exposure and HLA in healthy donors. Study at large: When over 300 donors were genotyped, roughly 78% of them were found to fall in the Caucasian-associated ancestry cluster. Study observations and caveats: Researchers reported in a later analysis that a missense DCLRE1C variant was tied to TCR beta V- and J-gene trimming.

The PCR had 60 Vbeta and 13 Jbeta primers. Profiled with immunoSEQ multiplex PCR; TCRdb holds only in-frame clones, not every one. This table holds around 130,000 clones, 74% found once. V lost 5 bases to trimming and J lost 0 bases, with 14 bases between them. This CDR3 region has 15 residues. In germline, CDR1 is SEHNR, CDR2 FQNEAQ (reference sequence). The sample was PBMCs. V gene TRBV7-9 combines with J gene TRBJ2-7, with D maybe TRBD1 (6 bases). The clonotype originates from a man between 35 and 55 years old in good health and CMV-seropositive. This CDR3 reads CASSQRQGSSYEQYF. The CDR3 DNA reads as TGTGCCAGCAGCCAAAGGCAGGGGAGCTCCTACGAGCAGTACTTC.